Listed below are T cell receptor beta chains from one sample, sequenced in a study of T-cell reconstitution after alpha-beta-depleted transplantation in children. From the PCR reads, TCRdb called clonotypes with MiXCR, one entry per CDR3 protein. This table has about 400,000 distinct CDR3 sequences, about 20% appearing once. Here the sequenced sample was PBMCs from the stem cell graft donor, taken from the stem cell graft. The receptor source for this set is a human donor who donated a stem cell graft to a child with acute myeloid leukemia. The CDR3 runs from the conserved cysteine through the conserved F or W. The D gene is left open where the match is weak. Clone size, where shown, is once, few, many, or a class for clones that have expanded.

J,V,size,D,DNA,CDR3
TRBJ2-5,TRBV12-3/TRBV12-4,many,TRBD2,TGTGCCAGCACCGGTACTAGCGGGAGGCGGGGCGGGACCCAGTACTTC,CASTGTSGRRGGTQYF
TRBJ2-3,TRBV4-2,.,TRBD2,TGTGCCAGCAGCCAAGCTAGCGGGGATATCACAGATACGCAGTATTTT,CASSQASGDITDTQYF
TRBJ2-7,TRBV28,.,.,TGTGCTCACAATCGCGGGTCGAGCTCCTACGAGCAGTACTTC,CAHNRGSSSYEQYF
TRBJ2-1,TRBV20-1,.,.,TGCAGTGCTGACCCGAGCGACTACAATGAGCAGTTCTTC,CSADPSDYNEQFF
TRBJ2-1,TRBV3-1,once,.,TGTGCCAGCAGCCCGGACTTCTCCTCCTACAATGAGCAGTTCTTC,CASSPDFSSYNEQFF
TRBJ2-7,TRBV7-2,few,TRBD2,TGTGCCAGCAGCTCCCGGACTAGCGGTCCCTACGAGCAGTACTTC,CASSSRTSGPYEQYF
TRBJ2-7,TRBV6-2/TRBV6-3,.,TRBD2,TGTGCCAGCAGTTGGGGTAGCGGGAGCGAGCAGTACTTC,CASSWGSGSEQYF
TRBJ2-3,TRBV20-1,many,TRBD2,TGCAGTGCTAGACCGGTGCTGTCCGGGACTAGTGCAGATACGCAGTATTTT,CSARPVLSGTSADTQYF
TRBJ2-1,TRBV6-1,many,TRBD2,TGTGCCAGCAGGAAACTAGCGGGAGATGAGCAGTTCTTC,CASRKLAGDEQFF
TRBJ1-2,TRBV11-2,few,.,TGTGCCAGCAGCCTAGGTCCTCACTATGGCTACACCTTC,CASSLGPHYGYTF
TRBJ2-2,TRBV12-3/TRBV12-4,few,TRBD1,TGTGCCAGCAGTCCCGTTCTAGGACAGGGGTCGTCGAACACCGGGGAGCTGTTTTTT,CASSPVLGQGSSNTGELFF
TRBJ2-1,TRBV12-3/TRBV12-4,few,.,TGTGCCATACTCCAGGGGCTCTCCTACAATGAGCAGTTCTTC,CAILQGLSYNEQFF
TRBJ2-1,TRBV7-3,.,.,TGTGCCAGCAGCTACGGGCTCCCCGGGGATGAGCAGTTCTTC,CASSYGLPGDEQFF
TRBJ2-4,TRBV6-2/TRBV6-3,few,.,TGTGCCAGCCAAGGGGGGGACATTCAGTACTTC,CASQGGDIQYF
TRBJ2-7,TRBV15,.,.,TGTGCCACCAGCAGAGAAAGAACAAGCGAGCAGTACTTC,CATSRERTSEQYF
TRBJ2-1,TRBV2,.,TRBD2,TGTGCCAGCGGGCGGGCGGGAGTCCCATCAAGTGAGCAGTTCTTC,CASGRAGVPSSEQFF
TRBJ2-1,TRBV5-6,.,TRBD1,TGTGCCAGCAGCCCGAGTACCGGGGACAGCTTGGATAGCGATGAGCAGTTCTTC,CASSPSTGDSLDSDEQFF
TRBJ2-5,TRBV20-1,few,TRBD1,TGCAGTGCTAGGCCGGGACAGACTCAAGAGACCCAGTACTTC,CSARPGQTQETQYF
TRBJ1-5,TRBV6-1,.,.,TGTGCCAGCAGCCGGGACTTCGAAACCCAGCCCCAGCATTTT,CASSRDFETQPQHF
TRBJ1-5,TRBV4-1,.,TRBD1,TGCGCCAGCAGCCAAGGTCCGACAGGGGCTAACAATCAGCCCCAGCATTTT,CASSQGPTGANNQPQHF
TRBJ2-7,TRBV7-8,.,.,TGTGCCAGCAGCTTGGTCACTATGCTGGGGAACGAGCAGTACTTC,CASSLVTMLGNEQYF
TRBJ2-1,TRBV6-5,.,TRBD2,TGTGCCAGCAGTTTCGCCCGGGGGGGCGGGTACAATGAGCAGTTCTTC,CASSFARGGGYNEQFF
TRBJ1-4,TRBV27,many,.,TGTGCCAGCAGCCCTGGACAGTTGGAAAAACTGTTTTTT,CASSPGQLEKLFF
TRBJ2-1,TRBV4-2,.,.,TGTGCCAGCAGCCAAGATTTGTGGCTAGGGGGATACAATGAGCAGTTCTTC,CASSQDLWLGGYNEQFF
TRBJ1-6,TRBV5-1,few,.,TGCGCCAGCAGCTTGGAAGGGATTGGCGCCTCACCCCTCCACTTT,CASSLEGIGASPLHF
TRBJ2-7,TRBV12-3/TRBV12-4,.,.,TGTGCCAGCAGTCCTGGACTGGCGGGAACAGACGAGCAGTACTTC,CASSPGLAGTDEQYF
TRBJ2-5,TRBV12-3/TRBV12-4,.,TRBD2,TGTGCCAGCAGTTTGGGACTACCGGAAGAGACCCAGTACTTC,CASSLGLPEETQYF
TRBJ2-7,TRBV20-1,.,.,TGCAGTGCTAGGGCAGGAGTATTCCGAAACGAGCAGTACTTC,CSARAGVFRNEQYF
TRBJ2-1,TRBV7-2,many,.,TGTGCCAGCAGCCCGAGGGGGTATGAGCAGTTCTTC,CASSPRGYEQFF
TRBJ2-1,TRBV7-9,few,.,TGTGCCAGCAGCTCGAACCAGAAAAATGAGCAGTTCTTC,CASSSNQKNEQFF
TRBJ2-3,TRBV25-1,.,.,TGTGCCAGCAGTGAGCAGAACACAGATACGCAGTATTTT,CASSEQNTDTQYF
TRBJ2-3,TRBV7-2,few,.,TGTGCCAGCAGCCCCGGGACTCCGAACACAGATACGCAGTATTTT,CASSPGTPNTDTQYF
TRBJ2-1,TRBV4-1,.,.,TGCGCCAGCAGCCAAGATCGACTAGTACAGTTCTTC,CASSQDRLVQFF
TRBJ2-2,TRBV12-3/TRBV12-4,.,TRBD2,TGTGCCAGCAGTTTCAACGGACTAGCGTTAAACACCGGGGAGCTGTTTTTT,CASSFNGLALNTGELFF
TRBJ2-7,TRBV18,few,.,TGTGCCAGCTCACCCGACCCAGACGGGTACGAGCAGTACTTC,CASSPDPDGYEQYF
TRBJ2-7,TRBV4-2,.,TRBD2,TGTGCCAGCAGCCAATTTGGACTAGCGGGATTGTACGAGCAGTACTTC,CASSQFGLAGLYEQYF
TRBJ2-7,TRBV20-1,.,.,TGCAGTGTTAGTACCGGGAGTATCAACGAGCAGTACTTC,CSVSTGSINEQYF
TRBJ2-1,TRBV7-8,.,TRBD2,TGTGCCAGCAGGGGGACTAGCGGGAGGGCCGGTAATGAGCAGTTCTTC,CASRGTSGRAGNEQFF
TRBJ1-2,TRBV7-3,few,TRBD1,TGTGCCAGCAGCTCCTCGGACAGGGGTGGCTACACCTTC,CASSSSDRGGYTF
TRBJ2-7,TRBV4-3,few,.,TGCGCCAGCAGCCAAAGTAAGCTGGGGCAGCACGAGCAGTACTTC,CASSQSKLGQHEQYF
TRBJ2-7,TRBV20-1,few,.,TGCAGTGCTAGAGTCTGGGGAGTCGAGGGCGAGCAGTACTTC,CSARVWGVEGEQYF
TRBJ2-7,TRBV5-1,few,.,TGCGCCAGCAGCTCCCGGGCCCCCTACGAGCAGTACTTC,CASSSRAPYEQYF
TRBJ2-1,TRBV29-1,many,TRBD2,TGCAGCGTTGAAACTAGCGGGAGTAGCCATGAGCAGTTCTTC,CSVETSGSSHEQFF
TRBJ2-1,TRBV28,many,.,TGTGCCAGCAGTTGGGGCTCGGAGCAGTTCTTC,CASSWGSEQFF
TRBJ2-1,TRBV27,.,TRBD2,TGTGCCAGCAGGGTACTAGCGGAAATCTACAATGAGCAGTTCTTC,CASRVLAEIYNEQFF
TRBJ2-7,TRBV25-1,few,TRBD1,TGTGCCAGCTCTCCGGGACAGGGCCACGAGCAGTACTTC,CASSPGQGHEQYF
TRBJ2-1,TRBV29-1,many,.,TGCAGCGTTGAGGTGGTGGGGGGAGACAATGAGCAGTTCTTC,CSVEVVGGDNEQFF
TRBJ2-7,TRBV7-6,few,.,TGTGCCAGCAGCCCAAGCTTTTCCTACGAGCAGTACTTC,CASSPSFSYEQYF
TRBJ2-1,TRBV12-3/TRBV12-4,once,TRBD2,TGTGCCAGCAGCCATACTAGCGGGTCCTACAATGAGCAGTTCTTC,CASSHTSGSYNEQFF
TRBJ2-5,TRBV7-2,few,TRBD1,TGTGCCAGCAGCTTAACAGGGGGCGCGGGAGAGACCCAGTACTTC,CASSLTGGAGETQYF
TRBJ2-7,TRBV29-1,many,TRBD2,TGCAGCTTTCGACTAGCGGGAGGGCCCCACGAGCAGTACTTC,CSFRLAGGPHEQYF
TRBJ2-7,TRBV7-9,.,.,TGTGCCAGCATCCCTCAAGAGGGCTCTCCGGGGGAGCAGTACTTC,CASIPQEGSPGEQYF
TRBJ1-2,TRBV6-5,.,.,TGTGCCAGCAGTTACTTGGGGGGAAGTGGCTATGGCTACACCTTC,CASSYLGGSGYGYTF
TRBJ1-1,TRBV20-1,.,.,TGCAGTGCTAGAGATCGGGTCTCAGGGTTTGGCACTGAAGCTTTCTTT,CSARDRVSGFGTEAFF
TRBJ2-1,TRBV5-1,few,TRBD2,TGCGCCAGCAGCGGAACTAGCGGGACCCAACCTTACAATGAGCAGTTCTTC,CASSGTSGTQPYNEQFF